These 18 T cell receptor beta chains came from one sample sequenced in a study of monozygotic twins with cystic fibrosis. Assay used: immunoSEQ multiplex PCR; TCRdb lists only in-frame clones, some missing. The sample yields tens of thousands of clones, roughly 96% seen once. Sequencing was done on a sample of blood. These receptor sequences come from a girl aged 2 to 10 with cystic fibrosis.

The chain combines TRBV7-2 with TRBJ2-7; 11 nucleotides align to TRBD2. Germline loops: CDR1 SGHTA, CDR2 FQGNSA. This CDR3 has 16 amino acids. Trimming took 5 bases from V and 4 from J; bases not matched to a gene: 10. CDR3 residues: CASSPTPTSGSYEQYF. CDR3 in DNA: TGTGCCAGCAGCCCAACCCCTACTAGCGGGAGTTACGAGCAGTACTTC.

The J gene is TRBJ2-7, the V gene TRBV27, with TRBD1 matching over 8 bases. Germline V gene lookup returns CDR1 MNHEY and CDR2 SMNVEV (reference sequence). The CDR3 runs 17 residues. J gave up 7 bases and V 5 bases, and 19 bases lay outside the gene matches. The CDR3 DNA sequence: TGTGCCAGCAGTCCCAACCTCCGACTGACCAGGGGGCTTGAGCAGTACTTC. Translated, it gives CASSPNLRLTRGLEQYF.

The chain employs TRBV4-1 and TRBJ2-3; 10 bases are a match to TRBD1. The CDR3 length is 17 residues. Trimming removed 0 bases from V and 5 bases from J; junction bases left unmatched: 8. Germline lookup yields CDR1 MGHRA and CDR2 YSYEKL. The CDR3 region is CASSQETGGLGKDTQYF. The DNA of the CDR3 is TGCGCCAGCAGCCAAGAGACAGGGGGCTTAGGGAAAGATACGCAGTATTTT.

V usage is TRBV19 and J usage is TRBJ1-2; D remains unclear. Trimming pared 4 bases from V and 5 bases from J, leaving 5 bases between. Per germline, CDR1 LNHDA and CDR2 SQIVND (reference sequence). CDR3 length: 11 amino acids. The CDR3 loop reads CASSSLYGYTF. The CDR3 DNA follows: TGTGCCAGTAGTAGCCTGTATGGCTACACCTTC.

This rearrangement joins TRBV2 to TRBJ2-7; D gene uncertain. The V gene lost 5 bases and the J gene lost 2 bases, with 10 bases spanning the gap. There are 13 residues in the CDR3. Germline CDR1 SNHLY, CDR2 FYNNEI. This chain's CDR3 is CASSWTTPYEQYF. The CDR3 nucleotides are TGTGCCAGCAGTTGGACGACGCCCTACGAGCAGTACTTC. Drawing the rest from reference TRBV2 and TRBJ2-7, the complete variable domain is EPEVTQTPSHQVTQMGQEVILRCVPISNHLYFYWYRQILGQKVEFLVSFYNNEISEKSEIFDDQFSVERPDGSNFTLKIRSTKLEDSAMYFCASSWTTPYEQYFGPGTRLTVT.

V is TRBV6-1 and J is TRBJ2-1; 11 bases are shared with TRBD2. The CDR3 runs 14 residues. In germline, CDR1 is MNHNS, CDR2 SASEGT. With 4 bases clipped from V and 6 bases from J, the junction kept 2 bases outside the gene matches. CDR3 sequence reads: CASSGLAGSNEQFF. For the CDR3, the DNA is TGTGCCAGCAGTGGACTAGCGGGGAGCAATGAGCAGTTCTTC.

This chain uses TRBV6-5 with TRBJ2-5, with TRBD2 identical over 11 bases. Germline V gene lookup returns CDR1 MNHEY and CDR2 SVGAGI. The CDR3 contains 15 residues. Trimming took 4 bases from V and 7 from J; bases not matched to a gene: 8. CDR3 bases: TGTGCCAGCAGTTCCGGAGGTAGCGGGAGGGGGACCCAGTACTTC. Translated, it gives CASSSGGSGRGTQYF.

J is TRBJ2-7 and V is TRBV7-2; 10 bases map to TRBD2. Germline V CDR1 and CDR2: SGHTA, FQGNSA. With 1 base clipped from V and 0 bases from J, the junction kept 9 bases outside the gene matches. The CDR3 has 18 amino acids. This chain's CDR3 is CASSLDASGSPNSYEQYF. As DNA, the CDR3 is TGTGCCAGCAGCTTAGACGCTAGCGGGAGCCCCAACTCCTACGAGCAGTACTTC.

The V and J genes are TRBV5-4 and TRBJ2-3; 9 bases map to TRBD2. Germline V gives CDR1 SGHNT, CDR2 YYREEE (reference sequence). V shed 4 bases, J shed 2 bases, and the junction held 5 bases outside the gene matches. The CDR3 sequence is 15 residues long. The CDR3 sequence is CASSRRLAVTDTQYF. CDR3 DNA sequence: TGTGCCAGCAGCAGGAGACTAGCGGTCACAGATACGCAGTATTTT.

J is TRBJ2-1 and V is TRBV27, with 13 bases lining up with TRBD2. The V gene end was trimmed by 8 bases and the J gene end by 6 bases; junction bases not matched to a gene: 7. Germline assignment: CDR1 MNHEY and CDR2 SMNVEV (reference sequence). This CDR3 is built from 15 residues. The CDR3 nucleotides are TGTGCCAGCCGCCTGACTAGCGGGAGGTCCAATGAGCAGTTCTTC. Residues: CASRLTSGRSNEQFF.

The gene calls are TRBV2 and TRBJ2-5, with 9 bases identical to TRBD1. This CDR3 region has 14 residues. The ends lost 6 bases at V and 1 base at J; junction bases unmatched: 3. CDR1 is SNHLY and CDR2 is FYNNEI in the germline V gene. The CDR3 DNA reads as TGTGCCAGCAGGAAGACAGGGGGCCAAGAGACCCAGTACTTC. Translating gives CASRKTGGQETQYF. Full variable domain (remainder filled in from reference TRBV2 and TRBJ2-5): EPEVTQTPSHQVTQMGQEVILRCVPISNHLYFYWYRQILGQKVEFLVSFYNNEISEKSEIFDDQFSVERPDGSNFTLKIRSTKLEDSAMYFCASRKTGGQETQYFGPGTRLLVL.

The rearrangement links TRBV4-1 to TRBJ2-7; TRBD1 matches at 7 bases. The germline CDR1 and CDR2 sequences are MGHRA and YSYEKL. This CDR3 has 14 residues. V shed 3 bases, J shed 7 bases, and the junction held 9 bases outside the gene matches. CDR3 DNA: TGCGCCAGCAGCCACCCGGGACAGCTTGGTGAGCAGTACTTC. Protein: CASSHPGQLGEQYF.

This clone was recorded once. The gene calls are TRBV10-3 and TRBJ2-7; no firm D call. Per the germline V gene, CDR1 is ENHRY and CDR2 is SYGVKD. Trimming pared 3 bases from V and 0 bases from J, leaving 9 bases between. This CDR3 spans 14 amino acids. CDR3 nucleotides: TGTGCCATCAGTGACAGGCCGGCCTCCTACGAGCAGTACTTC. Translating it yields CAISDRPASYEQYF.

The CDR3 loop reads CASSLGAFGDEQFF. CDR3 DNA sequence: TGCGCCAGCAGCTTGGGGGCCTTCGGAGATGAGCAGTTCTTC. The chain carries TRBV5-1 and TRBJ2-1; D is unclear. The germline CDR1 and CDR2 sequences are SGHRS and YFSETQ. The CDR3 runs to 14 residues. The ends were cut back, 0 bases at V and 8 bases at J, with 12 bases in the middle.

The rearrangement joins TRBV15 to TRBJ2-1; TRBD2 aligns across 11 bases. V gave up 5 bases and J gave up 5 bases; unmatched junction bases: 8. Germline CDR1 is LNHNV and CDR2 is YYDKDF (reference sequence). The CDR3 is 16 residues long. The CDR3 spells CATSVSTSGRDNEQFF. The CDR3 nucleotides read TGTGCCACCAGCGTAAGCACTAGCGGGAGAGACAATGAGCAGTTCTTC.

The chain is built from TRBV30 and TRBJ1-3; D is possibly TRBD1 (6 bases). Germline CDR1 and CDR2: GTSNPN and SVGIG (reference sequence). Trimming removed 0 bases at V and 2 bases at J, with 11 bases between. This CDR3 comprises 15 residues. The DNA of the CDR3 is TGTGCCTGGAGTGTCGGGGGCGCCGCTGGAAACACCATATATTTT. Encoded protein: CAWSVGGAAGNTIYF.

The gene calls are TRBV4-1 and TRBJ1-1; 9 nucleotides match TRBD1. Germline V lookup: CDR1 MGHRA, CDR2 YSYEKL. The CDR3 sequence is 15 residues long. With 2 bases clipped from V and 7 bases from J, the junction kept 8 bases outside the gene matches. The CDR3 sequence is CASSQLTGGPVEAFF. In nucleotides, the CDR3 is TGCGCCAGCAGCCAACTCACAGGGGGCCCAGTTGAAGCTTTCTTT.

The chain links TRBV5-4 to TRBJ1-3; 12 bases map to TRBD1. Trimming took 0 bases from V and 6 from J; bases not matched to a gene: 10. The CDR3 loop spans 18 amino acids. CDR1 is SGHNT, CDR2 YYREEE, per germline (reference sequence). The CDR3 nucleotides are TGTGCCAGCAGCTTGGACGGGACAGGGGGCTCTCTGGAAAACACCATATATTTT. Its translation is CASSLDGTGGSLENTIYF.